The rows below give T cell receptor beta chains drawn from one sample of a study of CD8+CD57+ T cells in acquired aplastic anemia. A single record per CDR3 protein comes from TCRdb applying MiXCR to the reads. This table holds some 410,000 distinct CDR3 sequences, just under 70% found once. Sequencing was carried out using sorted CD4+, CD8+, or CD8+CD57+ T cells (not recorded which) from PBMCs. The receptors were sampled from a human donor in good health, serving as a control. The CDR3 runs from the conserved cysteine through the conserved F or W. The D gene is left open where the match is weak. Clone size, where shown, is once, few, many, or a class for clones that have expanded.

>TRBV5-1|TRBJ2-7|NA|NA
CATKQEGGTSPEQYF
TGTGCCACCAAACAAGAGGGTGGGACATCTCCCGAGCAGTACTTC
>TRBV7-4|TRBJ1-6|NA|NA
CAWSAPRAAQGSTLHF
TGTGCCTGGAGCGCCCCACGAGCGGCACAGGGTTCAACCCTCCACTTT
>TRBV12-3/TRBV12-4|TRBJ1-2|NA|NA
CASTSREDGYTF
TGTGCCAGCACTTCCCGGGAAGATGGCTACACCTTC
>TRBV19|TRBJ2-7|TRBD1|NA
CASNQGARDEQYF
TGTGCCAGCAATCAGGGGGCGCGGGACGAGCAGTACTTC
>TRBV20-1|TRBJ2-5|NA|NA
CSAGARETQYF
TGCAGTGCGGGGGCGCGGGAGACCCAGTACTTC
>TRBV2|TRBJ2-2|NA|few
CASSEVRGQSGELFF
TGTGCCAGCAGTGAGGTGCGGGGGCAAAGCGGGGAGCTGTTTTTT
>TRBV5-4|TRBJ2-7|NA|NA
CASSADIPYEQYF
TGTGCCAGCAGCGCGGACATCCCCTACGAGCAGTACTTC
>TRBV10-3|TRBJ2-5|NA|NA
CAISVAKETQYF
TGTGCCATCAGTGTGGCGAAGGAGACCCAGTACTTC
>TRBV20-1|TRBJ2-5|NA|NA
CSASGSGEPAQYF
TGCAGTGCTAGTGGTAGTGGGGAACCCGCCCAGTACTTC
>TRBV15|TRBJ1-2|NA|NA
CATSRDIGFYGYTF
TGTGCCACCAGCAGAGATATAGGGTTCTATGGCTACACCTTC
>TRBV6-5|TRBJ1-1|TRBD1|NA
CASSPRGLDTEAFF
TGTGCCAGCAGTCCTAGGGGGCTGGACACTGAAGCTTTCTTT
>TRBV9|TRBJ2-1|TRBD2|NA
CASTLAGSGFMYEQFF
TGTGCCAGCACCCTAGCTGGTAGCGGGTTTATGTATGAGCAGTTCTTC
>TRBV6-4|TRBJ2-3|TRBD2|NA
CASHGLAVQYF
TGTGCCAGCCACGGACTAGCGGTGCAGTATTTT
>TRBV4-2|TRBJ2-3|NA|NA
CTSSLVDTQYF
TGTACCAGCAGTTTGGTCGATACGCAGTATTTT
>TRBV7-9|TRBJ1-6|NA|NA
CASSFQFDTHHHF
TGTGCCAGCAGCTTCCAGTTTGATACTCACCACCACTTT
>TRBV19|TRBJ1-6|NA|NA
CASNPGPNNSPLHF
TGTGCCAGTAATCCAGGGCCTAATAATTCACCCCTCCACTTT
>TRBV14|TRBJ2-3|NA|NA
CASSSPEGRKAQYF
TGTGCCAGCAGCTCCCCGGAGGGCCGGAAAGCCCAGTATTTT
>TRBV7-8|TRBJ2-7|NA|once
CAGSLGGSPPYEQYF
TGTGCCGGCAGCTTAGGAGGGTCGCCCCCCTACGAGCAGTACTTC
>TRBV6-1|TRBJ2-5|TRBD1|few
CTSSVNRGLQETQYF
TGTACCAGCAGTGTCAACAGGGGGCTACAAGAGACCCAGTACTTC
>TRBV15|TRBJ1-2|NA|once
CTTSLSHRRLYGYTF
TGTACCACCAGCTTATCGCACAGACGACTGTATGGCTACACCTTC
>TRBV7-2|TRBJ1-2|NA|NA
CTSSVGTGAYNDQF
NA
>TRBV25-1|TRBJ2-7|TRBD1|NA
CASSQTGTGGSYEQYF
TGTGCCAGCAGCCAAACCGGGACAGGGGGATCCTACGAGCAGTACTTC
>TRBV7-8|TRBJ1-6|NA|NA
CASSISVYNTPRHF
TGTGCCAGCAGCATCAGCGTCTATAATACACCCCGCCACTTT
>TRBV5-5|TRBJ2-1|TRBD2|NA
CASSPLGLMIREQFF
TGTGCCAGCAGCCCGTTGGGACTAATGATCCGTGAGCAGTTCTTC
>TRBV7-9|TRBJ1-2|NA|NA
CASSFPGAQFFGTF
NA
>TRBV19|TRBJ1-1|NA|many
CASYSRRAPLMNTEAFF
TGTGCCAGTTATTCCCGCAGGGCCCCCTTGATGAACACTGAAGCTTTCTTT
>TRBV7-8|TRBJ1-3|NA|NA
CASSQGRDTIYF
TGTGCCAGCAGCCAGGGGCGGGACACCATATATTTT
>TRBV19|TRBJ1-2|NA|NA
CASSSLAWYGYTF
TGTGCCAGTAGTAGCCTCGCATGGTACGGGTACACCTTC
>TRBV7-2|TRBJ2-7|TRBD1|once
CASSRGSTGGLSSQYF
TGCGCCAGCAGCCGGGGCTCGACAGGGGGCCTAAGCTCGCAGTACTTC
>TRBV20-1|TRBJ2-7|NA|NA
CSARSMTAPYEQYF
TGCAGTGCTAGATCGATGACAGCACCTTACGAGCAGTACTTC
>TRBV10-3|TRBJ1-2|NA|NA
CAISGRGGYGYNF
TGTGCCATCAGTGGGCGCGGCGGCTATGGCTACAACTTC
>TRBV7-9|TRBJ1-5|NA|NA
CASRARRGSPSEQF
TGTGCCAGCAGGGCGCGGAGAGGGAGTCCTTCGGAGCAGTTT
>TRBV24-1|TRBJ2-2|NA|many
CATGGSRAGGELFF
TGTGCCACCGGCGGTAGTAGGGCGGGCGGGGAGCTGTTTTTT
>TRBV9|TRBJ2-1|NA|NA
CASSVSGRVYEQFF
TGTGCCAGCAGCGTGTCGGGCCGGGTCTACGAGCAGTTCTTC
>TRBV7-8|TRBJ2-7|NA|NA
CASSLKRDLAIAPYF
TGTGCCAGCAGCCTGAAGCGCGACCTAGCTATCGCTCCATACTTC
>TRBV11-1|TRBJ1-2|NA|NA
CASSLVEGELYGYTF
TGTGCCAGCAGCTTAGTAGAGGGGGAGTTGTATGGCTACACCTTC
>TRBV12-3/TRBV12-4|TRBJ2-7|NA|many
CASSWGPPGEQYF
TGTGCCAGCAGCTGGGGACCGCCCGGGGAGCAGTACTTC
>TRBV9|TRBJ1-1|NA|NA
CASSVAKLSYNEQAFF
TGTGCCAGCAGCGTAGCCAAGCTTTCCTACAATGAGCAAGCTTTCTTT
>TRBV7-6|TRBJ2-3|TRBD2|NA
CASSPGLATDTQYF
TGTGCCAGCAGTCCAGGACTAGCAACAGATACGCAGTATTTT
>TRBV20-1|TRBJ2-5|NA|NA
CSAPERETQYF
TGCAGTGCCCCCGAGAGGGAGACCCAGTACTTC
>TRBV19|TRBJ2-5|NA|many
CATGLSRETQYF
TGTGCCACCGGACTGTCCCGAGAGACCCAGTACTTC
>TRBV25-1|TRBJ1-3|NA|NA
CASRTGTASSGNTMYF
TGTGCCAGCAGGACCGGGACGGCATCCTCTGGGAACACCATGTATTTT
>TRBV5-1|TRBJ2-6|NA|NA
CASSQEPGVSGANVLTF
TGCGCCAGCAGCCAAGAACCAGGGGTGTCTGGGGCCAACGTCCTGACTTTC
>TRBV7-2|TRBJ2-5|TRBD1|NA
CASSSGGTGIYGYF
TGTGCCAGCAGCTCAGGAGGGACAGGGATCTATGGCTACTTC
>TRBV7-2|TRBJ1-2|NA|NA
CASSRVAGGYTF
TGTGCCAGCAGCAGGGTAGCCGGGGGCTACACGTTC
>TRBV7-2|TRBJ1-6|TRBD1|NA
CASSLRQGSGRGSPLHF
TGTGCCAGCAGCCTAAGACAGGGTTCAGGTAGAGGGTCACCCCTCCACTTT
>TRBV20-1|TRBJ1-3|NA|many
CSARSPERGNTIYF
TGCAGTGCTAGGTCGCCAGAACGGGGAAACACCATATATTTT
>TRBV15|TRBJ1-1|NA|NA
CATSRVIGPSEAFF
TGTGCCACCAGCAGAGTCATAGGTCCATCTGAAGCTTTCTTT
>TRBV29-1|TRBJ1-6|NA|NA
CSVGEGAYNSPLHF
TGCAGCGTTGGAGAGGGGGCCTATAATTCACCCCTCCACTTT
>TRBV6-5|TRBJ2-1|TRBD1|many
CASSPTGGYDEQFF
TGTGCCAGCAGTCCGACAGGGGGCTACGATGAGCAGTTCTTC
>TRBV20-1|TRBJ1-6|NA|NA
CSARERRLAPPLHF
TGCAGTGCTAGAGAGCGGAGGCTAGCCCCACCCCTCCACTTT